The 28 T cell receptor beta chains presented below share a single source sample, sequenced in a study of cytomegalovirus exposure and HLA in healthy donors. The PCR used 60 Vbeta and 13 Jbeta primers. Measured with immunoSEQ multiplex PCR; TCRdb has only the in-frame clones, and not every one. The table shows about 100,000 clones, with around 74% occurring only once. Material: PBMCs. The receptors stem from a woman between 40 and 55 years old in good health and CMV-seropositive.

The chain joins TRBV7-9 to TRBJ1-1, with 10 bases lining up with TRBD1. The CDR3 is made up of 14 amino acids. V shed 5 bases and J 9 bases; nucleotides not matched to a gene: 9. The germline gives CDR1 SEHNR, CDR2 FQNEAQ (reference sequence). DNA of the CDR3: TGTGCCAGCAGCGAAGCCGGGACAGGGGACAAAGCTTTCTTT. This codes for CASSEAGTGDKAFF.

V and J are TRBV4-3 and TRBJ1-6; tentatively, D is TRBD1 (5 bases). Looked up from germline, CDR1 is LGHNA and CDR2 is YSLEER. V was trimmed by 1 base and J by 5 bases, leaving 15 bases between them. CDR3 size: 17 residues. CDR3 region: CASSQGGVAGNNSPLHF. In DNA, the CDR3 is TGCGCCAGCAGCCAAGGGGGGGTGGCAGGGAATAATTCACCCCTCCACTTT.

As regards this clone: Other DNA sequences in the sample encode the same CDR3. This chain links TRBV2 with TRBJ1-5, with 8 nucleotides matching TRBD1. Germline CDR1 SNHLY, CDR2 FYNNEI. The J segment lost 4 bases and the V segment lost 3 bases, leaving 2 bases of the junction unmatched. The CDR3 runs 14 residues. CDR3 region: CASSDRTGNQPQHF. For the CDR3, the DNA is TGTGCCAGCAGTGACCGGACAGGGAATCAGCCCCAGCATTTT.

The V call is TRBV5-8, the J call TRBJ2-6, with D unclear. The germline V gene encodes CDR1 SGHTS and CDR2 YDEGEE. The V end lost 0 bases, the J end lost 0 bases, and 13 bases lay between the germline ends. The CDR3 has 18 residues. DNA of the CDR3: TGTGCCAGCAGCTTGGCCGTTGTGAGTCTCTCTGGGGCCAACGTCCTGACTTTC. This translates into CASSLAVVSLSGANVLTF. The full variable domain, completed using reference TRBV5-8 and TRBJ2-6, is EAGVTQSPTHLIKTRGQQATLRCSPISGHTSVYWYQQALGLGLQFLLWYDEGEERNRGNFPPRFSGRQFPNYSSELNVNALELEDSALYLCASSLAVVSLSGANVLTFGAGSRLTVL.

CDR3 nucleotides: TGTGCCAGCAGCCAAGAGAGAGCAACTAATGAAAAACTGTTTTTT. This encodes CASSQERATNEKLFF. The chain recombines TRBV4-2 with TRBJ1-4; unclear D gene. The CDR3 length is 15 residues. Trimming left V 0 bases short and J 0 bases short, with 5 bases between. Per the germline V gene, CDR1 is LGHNA and CDR2 is YNFKEQ.

V usage is TRBV11-2 and J usage is TRBJ2-5; D is possibly TRBD2 (6 bases). The CDR3 runs to 16 residues. Between the trimmed V and J ends, which lost 4 bases and 5 bases, there was a span of 20 bases. The germline V gene encodes CDR1 SGHAT and CDR2 FQNNGV. The CDR3 reads CASSSPPWGEEETQYF. For the CDR3, the DNA is TGTGCCAGCAGCTCCCCGCCATGGGGGGAAGAGGAGACCCAGTACTTC.

This clone came up once. V gene TRBV13 combines with J gene TRBJ1-6; TRBD1 matches 7 bases. V was pared by 2 bases and J by 9 bases, with 4 bases of the junction left unmatched. The V gene's germline CDR1 is PRHDT and CDR2 FYEKMQ (reference sequence). The length of the CDR3 is 14 residues. The CDR3, as DNA: TGTGCCAGCAGCTTAAGAGGGGGCAGTTCACCCCTCCACTTT. Protein product: CASSLRGGSSPLHF.

The chain links TRBV5-1 to TRBJ2-7; 8 bases agree with TRBD1. The CDR3 length is 13 residues. Unmatched junction bases numbered 5, after V lost 5 bases and J lost 4 bases. Per germline, CDR1 SGHRS and CDR2 YFSETQ. In nucleotides, the CDR3 is TGCGCCAGCAGACGGACAGGGCGGTACGAGCAGTACTTC. Its protein is CASRRTGRYEQYF.

This clone was seen just once. The chain is built from TRBV9 and TRBJ2-7; D unresolved. Germline V CDR1 and CDR2: SGDLS, YYNGEE. Trimming pared 0 bases from V and 7 bases from J, leaving 20 bases between. This CDR3 is built from 16 residues. The CDR3 is CASSVGSRFFDEEQYF. In DNA form, the CDR3 reads TGTGCCAGCAGCGTAGGTTCTCGGTTCTTTGATGAGGAGCAGTACTTC.

The CDR3 DNA follows: TGTGCCTGGAGTCCCTGGACTGGGGATAGTACTGAAGCTTTCTTT. It specifies CAWSPWTGDSTEAFF. The V gene is TRBV30, the J gene TRBJ1-1; D is unclear. Germline V gene sequence: CDR1 GTSNPN, CDR2 SVGIG (reference sequence). CDR3 length: 15 residues. V gave up 2 bases and J gave up 5 bases, with 18 bases separating them.

This rearrangement joins TRBV11-2 to TRBJ1-4; weak D call: TRBD1 (6 bases). Between the trimmed V and J ends, which lost 3 bases and 5 bases, there was a span of 10 bases. Germline CDR1 reads SGHAT; CDR2 reads FQNNGV. This CDR3 has 14 amino acids. The CDR3 loop is CASSFRGWNEKLFF. CDR3 bases: TGTGCCAGCAGCTTCAGGGGTTGGAATGAAAAACTGTTTTTT.

This chain connects TRBV10-3 to TRBJ1-5; 7 nucleotides match TRBD1. The CDR3 is made up of 15 amino acids. The germline CDR1 and CDR2 sequences are ENHRY and SYGVKD. The junction had 9 bases not matched to a gene; V was cut back by 4 bases and J by 6 bases. The CDR3 nucleotides read TGTGCCATCAGTGGACAGGGTAGTGTAGGTCAGCCCCAGCATTTT. This translates into CAISGQGSVGQPQHF.

The V gene is TRBV29-1, the J gene TRBJ2-5, with no clear D. The V and J ends lost 5 bases and 2 bases respectively, with 15 bases between them. The germline V gene has CDR1 SQVTM and CDR2 ANQGSEA. This CDR3 is 14 amino acids long. The CDR3 reads CSVPDGSPQETQYF. DNA of the CDR3: TGCAGCGTTCCCGACGGGTCCCCTCAAGAGACCCAGTACTTC. Based on the CDR3 plus reference TRBV29-1 and TRBJ2-5, the full variable domain is SAVISQKPSRDICQRGTSLTIQCQVDSQVTMMFWYRQQPGQSLTLIATANQGSEATYESGFVIDKFPISRPNLTFSTLTVSNMSPEDSSIYLCSVPDGSPQETQYFGPGTRLLVL.

This chain connects TRBV7-6 to TRBJ1-4; no reliable D call. This CDR3 comprises 15 residues. Germline assignment: CDR1 SGHVS and CDR2 FNYEAQ. Deletions cut 5 bases from V and 3 bases from J, with 13 bases between. The CDR3 nucleotides read TGTGCCAGCAGCCCCGGAGAGGCCCCTAATGAAAAACTGTTTTTT. Translated, it gives CASSPGEAPNEKLFF. The variable domain in full, with the rest retrieved from reference TRBV7-6 and TRBJ1-4, is GAGVSQSPRYKVTKRGQDVALRCDPISGHVSLYWYRQALGQGPEFLTYFNYEAQQDKSGLPNDRFSAERPEGSISTLTIQRTEQRDSAMYRCASSPGEAPNEKLFFGSGTQLSVL.

This clone was picked up a small number of times. The J gene is TRBJ2-1, the V gene TRBV6-4; 10 bases map to TRBD2. The trim removed 6 bases at V and 7 bases at J, leaving 9 bases unmatched. The CDR3 loop spans 15 amino acids. Germline V lookup: CDR1 MRHNA, CDR2 SNTAGT. The CDR3 region has the DNA TGTGCCAGCAGCGAGAGCGGGGGGGCTGCGAATGAGCAGTTCTTC. It codes for CASSESGGAANEQFF.

The rearrangement links TRBV25-1 to TRBJ1-1; a weak D match, TRBD1 (5 bases). CDR1 MGHDK and CDR2 SYGVNS come from the germline V gene. The germline V and J ends were trimmed by 1 base and 4 bases, with 13 bases remaining between them. The CDR3 runs 15 residues. The CDR3 protein is CASSELWQGGTEAFF. The CDR3 DNA follows: TGTGCCAGCAGTGAATTGTGGCAGGGAGGCACTGAAGCTTTCTTT.

This clone came up a few times. The missing conserved phenylalanine or tryptophan at the end of this CDR3 makes a read error likely. It is unclear where the CDR3 begins or ends on the DNA, so no DNA is shown, and the CDR3 is as TCRdb lists it. The rearrangement links TRBV19 to TRBJ1-4; TRBD1, as called in the table, went unchecked against the DNA. The CDR3 length is 15 residues, termini included. Germline CDR1 LNHDA, CDR2 SQIVND (reference sequence). The CDR3: CASSISSLSGTGYLY.

The chain recombines TRBV6-5 with TRBJ2-1, with 7 positions matching TRBD1. The V and J ends lost 6 bases and 8 bases, in that order; junction bases with no gene match: 13. The germline CDR1 and CDR2 sequences are MNHEY and SVGAGI. The CDR3 runs 15 residues. The chain's CDR3 is CASRTTGTVFHEQFF. As DNA, the CDR3 is TGTGCCAGCAGAACCACCGGGACAGTCTTTCATGAGCAGTTCTTC.

The sample holds a few counts of this clone. The chain uses TRBV6-1 and TRBJ1-4; 8 nucleotides line up with TRBD1. CDR3 length equals 15 residues. Germline V gene data show CDR1 as MNHNS and CDR2 as SASEGT. The J segment lost 7 bases and the V segment lost 6 bases, leaving 10 bases of the junction unmatched. DNA for the CDR3: TGTGCCAGCAGGGGGCAACAGGGGGGAAGTGAAAAACTGTTTTTT. Translating it yields CASRGQQGGSEKLFF.

This sequence joins TRBV30 and TRBJ1-5; perhaps TRBD1 as D (5 bases). Per the germline V gene, CDR1 is GTSNPN and CDR2 is SVGIG (reference sequence). V was cut by 5 bases and J by 6 bases, with 14 bases left in between. The CDR3 spans 13 residues. The CDR3 protein is CAWSGMGGQPQHF. The CDR3, as DNA: TGTGCCTGGTCCGGGATGGGGGGTCAGCCCCAGCATTTT. Full variable domain (rest looked up from reference TRBV30 and TRBJ1-5): SQTIHQWPATLVQPVGSPLSLECTVEGTSNPNLYWYRQAAGRGLQLLFYSVGIGQISSEVPQNLSASRPQDRQFILSSKKLLLSDSGFYLCAWSGMGGQPQHFGDGTRLSIL.

The chain has TRBV9 and TRBJ2-3; 11 nucleotides line up with TRBD2. The V and J ends lost 0 bases and 4 bases, in that order; junction bases with no gene match: 1. The CDR3 loop spans 15 amino acids. The germline CDR1 and CDR2 sequences are SGDLS and YYNGEE. The chain's CDR3 is CASSVVSGGADTQYF. CDR3 sequence (DNA): TGTGCCAGCAGCGTAGTTAGCGGGGGGGCAGATACGCAGTATTTT.

This chain connects TRBV7-9 to TRBJ2-4; 7 bases fit TRBD1. Germline V lookup: CDR1 SEHNR, CDR2 FQNEAQ (reference sequence). This CDR3 has 13 amino acids. V lost 5 bases to trimming and J lost 6 bases; unmatched junction nucleotides: 4. The CDR3 spells CASSPQGVNIQYF. The CDR3 DNA sequence: TGTGCCAGCAGCCCCCAGGGGGTAAACATTCAGTACTTC.

This sequence joins TRBV6-1 and TRBJ1-5; 7 positions agree with TRBD1. This CDR3 comprises 13 residues. The junction had 5 bases not matched to a gene; V was cut back by 8 bases and J by 4 bases. CDR1 and CDR2 from the germline V gene are MNHNS and SASEGT. CDR3 amino acids: CASLTTGNQPQHF. CDR3 nucleotides: TGTGCCAGCCTCACGACAGGGAATCAGCCCCAGCATTTT.

The V gene is TRBV28, the J gene TRBJ1-1; D gene ambiguous. CDR1 MDHEN and CDR2 SYDVKM come from the germline V gene. Trimming took 5 bases from V and 4 from J, leaving 14 bases between them. CDR3 length: 14 amino acids. CDR3: CASSLLSTGTEAFF. The DNA for the CDR3 is TGTGCCAGCAGTCTACTCTCAACGGGCACTGAAGCTTTCTTT.

This chain uses TRBV6-5 with TRBJ1-3, with 8 bases aligning to TRBD1. J was trimmed by 2 bases and V by 5 bases; bases with no gene match: 5. This CDR3 contains 15 residues. CDR1 and CDR2 from the germline V gene are MNHEY and SVGAGI. The CDR3 loop reads CASSADRVTGNTIYF. CDR3 coding DNA: TGTGCCAGCAGTGCGGACAGGGTGACTGGAAACACCATATATTTT.

J is TRBJ2-3 and V is TRBV18, with a possible D match to TRBD2 (5 bases). The V gene lost 0 bases and the J gene lost 1 base, with 5 bases spanning the gap. The germline CDR1 and CDR2 sequences are KGHSH and LQKENI. The CDR3 extends over 14 amino acids. This CDR3 is CASSPPRGTDTQYF. The DNA for the CDR3 is TGTGCCAGCTCACCACCGAGGGGCACAGATACGCAGTATTTT.

The chain recombines TRBV5-1 with TRBJ2-1, with D perhaps matching TRBD2 (6 bases). Germline-derived CDR1 and CDR2 are SGHRS and YFSETQ. The CDR3 length is 15 residues. Deletions cut 2 bases from V and 2 bases from J, with 11 bases between. This chain's CDR3 is CASSLGAGTYNEQFF. In DNA form, the CDR3 reads TGCGCCAGCAGCTTAGGAGCGGGCACCTACAATGAGCAGTTCTTC.

This clone has just a few counts. The CDR3 sequence is CASSLVTGDRYTEAFF. Here the CDR3 DNA reads TGTGCCAGCAGCTTGGTGACAGGGGATAGATACACTGAAGCTTTCTTT. This sequence joins TRBV5-6 and TRBJ1-1; the match to TRBD1 covers 8 bases. This CDR3 comprises 16 residues. V dropped 0 bases and J dropped 3; count of bases not matched to a gene: 7. CDR1 is SGHDT, CDR2 YYEEEE, per germline.